This T cell receptor beta chain was observed in a study of cytomegalovirus exposure and HLA in healthy donors. The CDR3 runs 14 residues. Per the germline V gene, CDR1 is MNHEY and CDR2 is SVGAGI. The germline V and J ends were trimmed by 6 bases and 0 bases, with 11 bases remaining between them. PCR was performed using 60 Vbeta and 13 Jbeta primers. The assay was immunoSEQ multiplex PCR, and TCRdb's table has in-frame clones only and misses some. The sample records around 100,000 clones, roughly 74% being singletons. Study findings and constraints: A previous analysis found most TCR beta V segments productive roughly 90% or roughly 30% of the time. Later work found that TCR association rates differed between HLA loci; DRB1 had the most and HLA-C the fewest. Listed as cytomegalovirus-associated were 150 or so TCR beta chains.

As regards this clone: Its cognate antigen is unknown.

This chain uses TRBV6-5 with TRBJ1-1, with D perhaps TRBD1 (6 bases). This TCR was recovered from a woman under 40 in good health and CMV-seronegative. The material sequenced was PBMCs. The CDR3 sequence: CASSRGQLNTEAFF. CDR3 nucleotides: TGTGCCAGCAGCCGTGGACAGCTGAACACTGAAGCTTTCTTT.